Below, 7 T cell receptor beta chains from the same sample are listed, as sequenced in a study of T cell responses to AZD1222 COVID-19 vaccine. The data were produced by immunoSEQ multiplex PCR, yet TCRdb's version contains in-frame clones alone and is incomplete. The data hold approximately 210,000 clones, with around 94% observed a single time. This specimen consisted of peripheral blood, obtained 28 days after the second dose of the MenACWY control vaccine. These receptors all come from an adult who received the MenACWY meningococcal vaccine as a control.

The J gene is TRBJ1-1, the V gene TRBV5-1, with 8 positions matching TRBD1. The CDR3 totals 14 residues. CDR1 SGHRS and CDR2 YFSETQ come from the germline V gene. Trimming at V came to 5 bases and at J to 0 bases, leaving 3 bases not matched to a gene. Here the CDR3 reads CASRDRAMNTEAFF. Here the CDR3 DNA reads TGCGCCAGCAGGGACAGGGCGATGAACACTGAAGCTTTCTTT.

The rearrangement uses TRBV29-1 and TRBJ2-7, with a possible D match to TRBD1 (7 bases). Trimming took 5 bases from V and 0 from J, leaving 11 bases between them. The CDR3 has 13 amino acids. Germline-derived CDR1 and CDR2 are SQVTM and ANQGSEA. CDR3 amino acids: CSVRGTDSYEQYF. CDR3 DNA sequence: TGCAGCGTTCGCGGGACAGACTCCTACGAGCAGTACTTC.

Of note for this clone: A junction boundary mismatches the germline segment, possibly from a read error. CDR3 bases: TGTGCTAGCAGCTATACTAGCGGCACCGGGGAGCTGTTTTTT. Its protein is CASSYTSGTGELFF. This chain joins TRBV7-7 and TRBJ2-2; TRBD2 matches 8 bases. Germline V lookup: CDR1 SSHAT, CDR2 FNYEAQ (reference sequence). The CDR3 runs 14 residues.

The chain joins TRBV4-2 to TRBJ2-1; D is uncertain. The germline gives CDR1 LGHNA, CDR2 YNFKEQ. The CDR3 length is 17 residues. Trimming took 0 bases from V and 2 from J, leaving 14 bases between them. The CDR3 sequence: CASSQDNTEDPYNEQFF. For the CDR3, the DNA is TGTGCCAGCAGCCAAGATAATACGGAAGACCCCTACAATGAGCAGTTCTTC.

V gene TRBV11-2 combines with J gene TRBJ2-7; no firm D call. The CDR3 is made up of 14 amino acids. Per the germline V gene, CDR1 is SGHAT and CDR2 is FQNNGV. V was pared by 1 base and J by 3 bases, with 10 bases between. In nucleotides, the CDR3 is TGTGCCAGCAGCTTAGGGCGGCAGAACTACGAGCAGTACTTC. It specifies CASSLGRQNYEQYF.

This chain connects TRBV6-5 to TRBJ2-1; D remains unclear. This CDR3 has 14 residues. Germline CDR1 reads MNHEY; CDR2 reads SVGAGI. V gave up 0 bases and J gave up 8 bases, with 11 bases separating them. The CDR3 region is CASSYSKYPHEQFF. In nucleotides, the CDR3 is TGTGCCAGCAGTTACTCGAAGTACCCTCATGAGCAGTTCTTC.

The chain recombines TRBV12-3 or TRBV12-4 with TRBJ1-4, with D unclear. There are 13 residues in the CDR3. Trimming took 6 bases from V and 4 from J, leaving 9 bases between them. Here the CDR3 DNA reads TGTGCCAGCAGCTATCCGGATAATGAAAAACTGTTTTTT. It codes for CASSYPDNEKLFF.